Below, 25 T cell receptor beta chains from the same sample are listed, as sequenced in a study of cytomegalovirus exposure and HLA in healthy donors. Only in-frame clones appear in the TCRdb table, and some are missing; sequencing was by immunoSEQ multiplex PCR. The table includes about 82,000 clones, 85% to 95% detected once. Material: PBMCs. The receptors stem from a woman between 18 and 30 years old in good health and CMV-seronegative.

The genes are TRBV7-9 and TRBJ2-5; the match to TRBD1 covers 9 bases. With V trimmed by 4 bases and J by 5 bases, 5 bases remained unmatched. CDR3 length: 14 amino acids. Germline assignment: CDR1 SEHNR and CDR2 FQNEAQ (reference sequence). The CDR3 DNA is TGTGCCAGCAGCTGGGGACAGGGAAGGGAGACCCAGTACTTC. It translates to CASSWGQGRETQYF.

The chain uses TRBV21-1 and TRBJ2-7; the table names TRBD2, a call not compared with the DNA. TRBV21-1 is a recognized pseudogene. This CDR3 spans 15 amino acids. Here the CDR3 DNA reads TGTGCCCCAAGCCCTATCTCTAGTTCGGCTCCCGAGCAGTACTTC. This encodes CAPSPISSSAPEQYF.

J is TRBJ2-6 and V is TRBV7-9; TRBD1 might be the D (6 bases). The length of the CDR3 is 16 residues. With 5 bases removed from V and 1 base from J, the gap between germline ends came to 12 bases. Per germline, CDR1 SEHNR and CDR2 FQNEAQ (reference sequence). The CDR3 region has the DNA TGTGCCAGCAGCCCGCGCAGGGGATCTGGGGCCAACGTCCTGACTTTC. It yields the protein CASSPRRGSGANVLTF.

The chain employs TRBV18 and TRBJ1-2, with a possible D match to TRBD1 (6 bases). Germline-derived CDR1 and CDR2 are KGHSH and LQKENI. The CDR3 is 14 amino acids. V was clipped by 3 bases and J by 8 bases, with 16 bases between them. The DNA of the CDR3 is TGTGCCAGCTCACCGACAGAGGGGGTTGGCGGCTACACCTTC. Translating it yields CASSPTEGVGGYTF. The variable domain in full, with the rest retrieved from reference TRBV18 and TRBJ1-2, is NAGVMQNPRHLVRRRGQEARLRCSPMKGHSHVYWYRQLPEEGLKFMVYLQKENIIDESGMPKERFSAEFPKEGPSILRIQQVVRGDSAAYFCASSPTEGVGGYTFGSGTRLTVV.

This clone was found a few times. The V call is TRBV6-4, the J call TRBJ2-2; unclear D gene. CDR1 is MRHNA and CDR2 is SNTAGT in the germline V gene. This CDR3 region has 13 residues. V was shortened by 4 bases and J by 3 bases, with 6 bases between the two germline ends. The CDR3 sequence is CASSVGDTGELFF. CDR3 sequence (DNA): TGTGCCAGCAGTGTAGGAGACACCGGGGAGCTGTTTTTT.

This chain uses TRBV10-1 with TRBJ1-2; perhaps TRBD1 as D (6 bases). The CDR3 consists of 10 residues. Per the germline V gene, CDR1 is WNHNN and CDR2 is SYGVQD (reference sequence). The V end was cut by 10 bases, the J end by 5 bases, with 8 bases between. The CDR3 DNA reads TGCGCCACCGACAGGTATGGCTACACCTTC. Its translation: CATDRYGYTF.

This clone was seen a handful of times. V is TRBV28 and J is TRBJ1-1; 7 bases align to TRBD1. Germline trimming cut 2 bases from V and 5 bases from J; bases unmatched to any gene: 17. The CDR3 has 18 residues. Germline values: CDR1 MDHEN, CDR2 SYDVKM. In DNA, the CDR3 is TGTGCCAGCAGTTTAGTGGACAGGATGTACCCCGCAAGGACTGAAGCTTTCTTT. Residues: CASSLVDRMYPARTEAFF.

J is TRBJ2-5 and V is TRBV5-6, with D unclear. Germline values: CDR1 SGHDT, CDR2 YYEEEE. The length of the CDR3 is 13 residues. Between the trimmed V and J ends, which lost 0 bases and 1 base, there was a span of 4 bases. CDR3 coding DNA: TGTGCCAGCAGCTTGGACAGCCAAGAGACCCAGTACTTC. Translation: CASSLDSQETQYF. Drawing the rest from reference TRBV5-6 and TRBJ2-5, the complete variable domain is DAGVTQSPTHLIKTRGQQVTLRCSPKSGHDTVSWYQQALGQGPQFIFQYYEEEERQRGNFPDRFSGHQFPNYSSELNVNALLLGDSALYLCASSLDSQETQYFGPGTRLLVL.

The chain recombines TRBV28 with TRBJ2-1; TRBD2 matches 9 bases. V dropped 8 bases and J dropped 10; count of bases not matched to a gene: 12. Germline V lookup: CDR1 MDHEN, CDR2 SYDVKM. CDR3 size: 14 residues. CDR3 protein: CASLRELAGSEQFF. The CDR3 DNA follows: TGTGCCAGCCTCCGGGAACTAGCGGGCTCGGAGCAGTTCTTC.

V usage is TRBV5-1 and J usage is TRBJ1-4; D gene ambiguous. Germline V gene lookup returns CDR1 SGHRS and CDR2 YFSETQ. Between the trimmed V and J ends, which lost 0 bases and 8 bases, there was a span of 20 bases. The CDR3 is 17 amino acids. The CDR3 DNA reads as TGCGCCAGCAGCTTGGAGGGAGGGCGGCTGGCAGCGGAAAAACTGTTTTTT. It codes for CASSLEGGRLAAEKLFF.

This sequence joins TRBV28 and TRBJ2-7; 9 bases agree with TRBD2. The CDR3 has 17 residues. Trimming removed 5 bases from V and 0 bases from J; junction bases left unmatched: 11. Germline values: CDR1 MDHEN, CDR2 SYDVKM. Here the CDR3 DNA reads TGTGCCAGCAGTGGGGGGGCTAGCGGGACCTACTCCTACGAGCAGTACTTC. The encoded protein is CASSGGASGTYSYEQYF.

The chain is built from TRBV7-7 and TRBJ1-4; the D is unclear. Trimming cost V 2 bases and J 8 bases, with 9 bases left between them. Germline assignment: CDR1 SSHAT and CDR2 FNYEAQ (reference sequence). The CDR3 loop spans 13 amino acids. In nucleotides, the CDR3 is TGTGCCAGCAGCTTATTGCGAGGGGAAAAACTGTTTTTT. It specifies CASSLLRGEKLFF.

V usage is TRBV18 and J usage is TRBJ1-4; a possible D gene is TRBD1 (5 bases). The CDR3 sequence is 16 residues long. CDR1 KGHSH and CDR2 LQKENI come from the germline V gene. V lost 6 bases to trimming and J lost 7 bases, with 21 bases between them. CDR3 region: CASSLLGYRGGEKLFF. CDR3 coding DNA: TGTGCCAGCTCCCTACTCGGTTACCGGGGGGGTGAAAAACTGTTTTTT.

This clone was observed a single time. CDR3 loop: CASSLGTGGSNEQYF. CDR3 DNA sequence: TGTGCCAGCAGCTTAGGGACAGGGGGTTCAAACGAGCAGTACTTC. The chain joins TRBV7-9 to TRBJ2-7, with 10 bases fitting TRBD1. The CDR3 consists of 15 residues. J lost 5 bases, V lost 1 base, and 5 bases had no gene match. CDR1 SEHNR and CDR2 FQNEAQ come from the germline V gene (reference sequence).

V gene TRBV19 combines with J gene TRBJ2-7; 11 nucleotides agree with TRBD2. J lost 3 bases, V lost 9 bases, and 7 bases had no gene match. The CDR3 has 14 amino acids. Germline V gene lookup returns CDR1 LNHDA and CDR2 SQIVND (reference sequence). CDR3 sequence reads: CASASGTSGYEQYF. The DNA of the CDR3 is TGTGCCAGCGCCTCCGGGACTAGCGGCTACGAGCAGTACTTC.

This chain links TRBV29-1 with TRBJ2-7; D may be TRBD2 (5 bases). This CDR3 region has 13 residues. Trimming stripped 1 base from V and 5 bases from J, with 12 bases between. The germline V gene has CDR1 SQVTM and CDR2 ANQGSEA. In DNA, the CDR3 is TGCAGCGTTGAAGGGGCTAGCCCCCACGAGCAGTACTTC. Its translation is CSVEGASPHEQYF.

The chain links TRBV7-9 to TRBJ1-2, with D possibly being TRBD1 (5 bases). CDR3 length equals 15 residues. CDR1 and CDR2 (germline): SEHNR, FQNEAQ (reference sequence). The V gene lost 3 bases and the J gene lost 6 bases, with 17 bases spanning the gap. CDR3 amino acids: CASSFLTQGRDGYTF. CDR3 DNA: TGTGCCAGCAGCTTCTTGACCCAGGGAAGAGATGGCTACACCTTC.

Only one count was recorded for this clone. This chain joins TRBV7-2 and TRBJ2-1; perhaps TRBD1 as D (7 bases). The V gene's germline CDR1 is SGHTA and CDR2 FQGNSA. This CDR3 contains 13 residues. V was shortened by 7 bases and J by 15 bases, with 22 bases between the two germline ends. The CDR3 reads CASTRTGWGVWFF. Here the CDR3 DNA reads TGTGCCAGCACCCGGACAGGTTGGGGGGTATGGTTCTTC.

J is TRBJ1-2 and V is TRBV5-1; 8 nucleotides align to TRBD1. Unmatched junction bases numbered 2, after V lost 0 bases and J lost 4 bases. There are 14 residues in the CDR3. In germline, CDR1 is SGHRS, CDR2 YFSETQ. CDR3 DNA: TGCGCCAGCAGCTTGGCCGGGACAGGCTATGGCTACACCTTC. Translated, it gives CASSLAGTGYGYTF.

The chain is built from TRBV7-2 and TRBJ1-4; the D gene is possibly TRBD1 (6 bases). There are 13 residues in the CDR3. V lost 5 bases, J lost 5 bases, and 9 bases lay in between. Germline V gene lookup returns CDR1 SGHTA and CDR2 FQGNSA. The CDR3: CASSPGQNEKLFF. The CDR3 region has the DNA TGTGCCAGCAGCCCAGGACAGAATGAAAAACTGTTTTTT.

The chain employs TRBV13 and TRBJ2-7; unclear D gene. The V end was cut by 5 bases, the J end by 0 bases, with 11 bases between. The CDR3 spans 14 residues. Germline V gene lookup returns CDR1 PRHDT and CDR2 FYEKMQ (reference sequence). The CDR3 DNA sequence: TGTGCCAGCAGCCGCAGGTCGACCTCCTACGAGCAGTACTTC. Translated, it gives CASSRRSTSYEQYF.

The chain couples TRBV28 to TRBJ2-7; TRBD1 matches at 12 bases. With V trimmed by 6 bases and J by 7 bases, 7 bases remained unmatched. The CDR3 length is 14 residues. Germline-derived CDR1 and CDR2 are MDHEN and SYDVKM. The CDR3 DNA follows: TGTGCCAGCAGGCCGGGACAGGGGGCGGGGGAGCAGTACTTC. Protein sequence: CASRPGQGAGEQYF.

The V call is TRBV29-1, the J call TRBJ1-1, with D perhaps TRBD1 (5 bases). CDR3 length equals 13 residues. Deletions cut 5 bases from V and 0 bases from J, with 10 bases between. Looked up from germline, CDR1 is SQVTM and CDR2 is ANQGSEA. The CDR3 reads CSVRGLMNTEAFF. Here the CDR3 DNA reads TGCAGCGTTCGGGGGTTGATGAACACTGAAGCTTTCTTT.

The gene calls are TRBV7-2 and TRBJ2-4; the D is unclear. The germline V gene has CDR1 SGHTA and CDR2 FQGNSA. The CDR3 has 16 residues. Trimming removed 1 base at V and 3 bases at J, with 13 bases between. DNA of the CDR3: TGTGCCAGCAGCTTAGTCCCGGGTTCCCACAAAAACATTCAGTACTTC. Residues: CASSLVPGSHKNIQYF.

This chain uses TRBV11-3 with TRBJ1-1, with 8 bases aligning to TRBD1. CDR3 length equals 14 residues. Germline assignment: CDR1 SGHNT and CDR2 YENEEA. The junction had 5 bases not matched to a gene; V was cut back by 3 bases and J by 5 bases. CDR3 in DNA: TGTGCCAGCAGCTTGTCCGGACAGGGAACTGAAGCTTTCTTT. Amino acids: CASSLSGQGTEAFF.